The 14 T cell receptor beta chains below come from one sample, sequenced in a study of blood T cells in healthy people across ages. PCR was performed a second time for roughly 7 to 11 cycles using a sample-barcoded 5' primer and a J-beta primer mix. TCRdb re-called the 5' RACE reads through MiXCR, storing one row per CDR3 protein. The sample has 850,000 to 950,000 distinct CDR3 sequences, around 30% seen once; the top ten hold roughly 17%. Material: blood. Source of these receptors: a woman at least 80 years old in good health.

The sample holds many counts of this clonotype. The chain recombines TRBV12-3 or TRBV12-4 with TRBJ1-2; D is uncertain. This CDR3 is built from 13 residues. Trimming stripped 6 bases from V and 8 bases from J, with 16 bases between. CDR3 in amino acids: CASRHRDLNGYTF. In DNA form, the CDR3 reads TGTGCCAGCAGACACAGAGATCTGAACGGCTACACCTTC.

The chain has TRBV30 and TRBJ1-3, with D possibly TRBD1 on 5 matching bases. Per germline, CDR1 GTSNPN and CDR2 SVGIG (reference sequence). This CDR3 contains 17 residues. Trimming cost V 0 bases and J 4 bases, with 19 bases left between them. This chain's CDR3 is CAWSVPAKGSAGNTIYF. Written as DNA, the CDR3 is TGTGCCTGGAGTGTACCCGCTAAGGGGTCCGCAGGAAACACCATATATTTT.

This sequence joins TRBV7-8 and TRBJ2-1; 14 positions match TRBD2. This CDR3 has 17 amino acids. Germline values: CDR1 SGHVS, CDR2 FQNEAQ. V lost 1 base, J lost 6 bases, and 5 bases stayed unmatched. CDR3 DNA sequence: TGTGCCAGCAGCTTAGGACTAGCGGGGGGGGTGGGCAATGAGCAGTTCTTC. Its protein is CASSLGLAGGVGNEQFF.

Note on this clonotype: Relative to the germline gene, one junction end is altered; a read error may explain this. The chain recombines TRBV6-1 with TRBJ1-5, with unresolved D. The CDR3 runs 13 residues. The germline gives CDR1 MNHNS, CDR2 SASEGT. CDR3 nucleotide sequence: TGTGCCAGCAGTGAAGATAACAATCGGCCCCAGCATTTT. Its protein is CASSEDNNRPQHF.

The table lists this clonotype with many counts. The chain has TRBV11-2 and TRBJ2-5; TRBD2 matches at 16 bases. CDR1 and CDR2 (germline): SGHAT, FQNNGV. This CDR3 contains 17 residues. Unmatched junction bases numbered 9, after V lost 6 bases and J lost 5 bases. The CDR3 coding sequence is TGTGCCAGCAGTCTAGGGACTAGCGGGGGGGCCTCGGAGACCCAGTACTTC. This translates into CASSLGTSGGASETQYF.

The chain employs TRBV5-8 and TRBJ2-5; 7 positions agree with TRBD1. V was pared by 4 bases and J by 4 bases, with 7 bases of the junction left unmatched. The CDR3 totals 14 residues. Per the germline V gene, CDR1 is SGHTS and CDR2 is YDEGEE. DNA of the CDR3: TGTGCCAGCAGCCCCTTTCACAGGGGAGAGACCCAGTACTTC. Translated, it gives CASSPFHRGETQYF.

This clonotype has a handful of counts. A single base separates this from a much larger clone, so it may be a read error. The CDR3 coding sequence is TGTGCCAGCTCACCTCTCCCGGGCACAGATACGCAGTATTTT. Amino acid sequence: CASSPLPGTDTQYF. This chain links TRBV18 with TRBJ2-3; no firm D call. CDR1 KGHSH and CDR2 LQKENI come from the germline V gene. The CDR3 contains 14 residues. Trimming cost V 3 bases and J 1 base, with 8 bases left between them.

The chain recombines TRBV7-2 with TRBJ1-3, with TRBD1 as a possible D gene (6 bases). The CDR3 length is 16 residues. Trimming shortened V by 5 bases and J by 4 bases, and 18 bases separated the two germline ends. The germline V gene encodes CDR1 SGHTA and CDR2 FQGNSA. The CDR3 protein is CASSPPQTGFGNTIYF. The CDR3 nucleotides read TGTGCCAGCAGCCCCCCCCAAACAGGGTTCGGAAACACCATATATTTT.

This clonotype was counted between two and nine times. This chain uses TRBV7-9 with TRBJ2-7; D perhaps matches TRBD1 (5 bases). Trimming removed 4 bases at V and 0 bases at J, with 10 bases between. The CDR3 contains 14 residues. Germline CDR1 and CDR2: SEHNR and FQNEAQ (reference sequence). Here the CDR3 reads CASSSTANSYEQYF. DNA of the CDR3: TGTGCCAGCAGCTCGACAGCGAACTCCTACGAGCAGTACTTC.

This clonotype was seen ten or more times. This rearrangement joins TRBV11-2 to TRBJ2-1, with TRBD1 identical over 8 bases. V lost 4 bases, J lost 3 bases, and 5 bases stayed unmatched. The CDR3 contains 15 residues. CDR1 and CDR2 from the germline V gene are SGHAT and FQNNGV. The CDR3 loop is CASSYPGTGYNEQFF. The CDR3 bases are TGTGCCAGCAGCTACCCCGGGACAGGCTACAATGAGCAGTTCTTC.

The V call is TRBV11-2, the J call TRBJ1-1; D gene unclear. V lost 5 bases and J 1 base, leaving 20 bases between the germline ends. Per germline, CDR1 SGHAT and CDR2 FQNNGV. The CDR3 loop spans 17 amino acids. In nucleotides, the CDR3 is TGTGCCAGCAGCCCCGGTTTCGGAGGCCGGCCGAACACTGAAGCTTTCTTT. This codes for CASSPGFGGRPNTEAFF.

This clonotype was counted only a few times. This chain connects TRBV7-2 to TRBJ1-1; 12 bases line up with TRBD1. Germline V gives CDR1 SGHTA, CDR2 FQGNSA. V shed 6 bases, J shed 1 base, and the junction held 12 bases outside the gene matches. The CDR3 spans 18 residues. The CDR3 loop is CASREWGQGATWNTEAFF. The CDR3 DNA sequence: TGTGCCAGCAGAGAATGGGGACAGGGGGCGACGTGGAACACTGAAGCTTTCTTT.

There are a few counts of this clonotype. The chain recombines TRBV6-2 or TRBV6-3 with TRBJ2-3; TRBD1 aligns across 9 bases. This CDR3 spans 15 amino acids. V shed 2 bases and J 2 bases; nucleotides not matched to a gene: 2. From germline, CDR1 is MNHEY and CDR2 SVGEGT. CDR3 nucleotide sequence: TGTGCCAGCAGTTACGGGGACAGGGACACAGATACGCAGTATTTT. This sequence encodes CASSYGDRDTDTQYF.

The gene calls are TRBV6-2 or TRBV6-3 and TRBJ2-5; D might be TRBD1 (7 bases). The CDR3 is made up of 17 amino acids. The germline V and J ends were trimmed by 2 bases and 3 bases, with 19 bases remaining between them. Germline V gives CDR1 MNHEY, CDR2 SVGEGT. The CDR3 loop reads CASSYAGTSRGEETQYF. The CDR3 region has the DNA TGTGCCAGCAGTTACGCCGGAACTAGCAGGGGGGAAGAGACCCAGTACTTC.